These 28 T cell receptor beta chains came from one sample sequenced in a study of cytomegalovirus exposure and HLA in healthy donors. 13 Jbeta primers and 60 Vbeta primers were used for the PCR. Clones were sequenced by immunoSEQ multiplex PCR, and TCRdb holds only the in-frame ones, with some missing. The data contain 110,000 or so clones, over 65% of them singletons. Sequences were obtained from PBMCs. The receptor source for this set is a woman aged 45-65 years in good health and CMV-seropositive.

This chain connects TRBV2 to TRBJ2-5; no reliable D call. The length of the CDR3 is 12 residues. From germline, CDR1 is SNHLY and CDR2 FYNNEI. V was shortened by 3 bases and J by 5 bases, with 7 bases between the two germline ends. CDR3 bases: TGTGCCAGCAGTGAGAATCGGGAGACCCAGTACTTC. Protein product: CASSENRETQYF.

The rearrangement uses TRBV28 and TRBJ1-1, with 8 positions matching TRBD1. With 6 bases clipped from V and 5 bases from J, the junction kept 8 bases outside the gene matches. CDR3 length: 14 amino acids. The germline V gene has CDR1 MDHEN and CDR2 SYDVKM. The CDR3 sequence: CASSPRGQRTEAFF. The CDR3, as DNA: TGTGCCAGCAGCCCCAGGGGGCAGAGGACTGAAGCTTTCTTT.

The rearrangement joins TRBV6-6 to TRBJ1-1; D gene ambiguous. Germline V gene lookup returns CDR1 MNHNY and CDR2 SVGAGI (reference sequence). The germline V and J ends were trimmed by 4 bases and 8 bases, with 17 bases remaining between them. This CDR3 spans 14 amino acids. The CDR3 loop reads CASSLKPTQQEAFF. The DNA for the CDR3 is TGTGCCAGCAGTTTAAAGCCAACACAGCAGGAAGCTTTCTTT.

The J gene is TRBJ2-7, the V gene TRBV27; 8 nucleotides align to TRBD2. Germline V gene data show CDR1 as MNHEY and CDR2 as SMNVEV (reference sequence). CDR3 size: 14 residues. Unmatched junction bases numbered 6, after V lost 5 bases and J lost 3 bases. CDR3 protein: CASSPEAGDYEQYF. In DNA, the CDR3 is TGTGCCAGCAGTCCCGAAGCGGGAGACTACGAGCAGTACTTC.

The gene calls are TRBV11-2 and TRBJ2-1, with 16 nucleotides matching TRBD2. The germline CDR1 and CDR2 sequences are SGHAT and FQNNGV. The length of the CDR3 is 17 residues. Losses at the gene ends were 5 bases for V and 7 bases for J; bases not matched to a gene: 8. The CDR3 DNA reads TGTGCCAGCAGCGGGGGGACTAGCGGGAGGGCCCTGAATGAGCAGTTCTTC. Translating it yields CASSGGTSGRALNEQFF.

There are a few counts of this clone. The gene calls are TRBV11-2 and TRBJ2-7, with a tentative D call TRBD1 (5 bases). Germline V lookup: CDR1 SGHAT, CDR2 FQNNGV. The CDR3 loop spans 15 amino acids. V lost 5 bases, J lost 3 bases, and 17 bases lay in between. The DNA for the CDR3 is TGTGCCAGCAGCACAATACAGGACCGAAGCTACGAGCAGTACTTC. Protein sequence: CASSTIQDRSYEQYF.

CDR3 DNA: TGTGCCAGCAGCAAAATGGGTTGGGGACTAGCGGACTTTAATGAGCAGTTCTTC. This codes for CASSKMGWGLADFNEQFF. The chain recombines TRBV21-1 with TRBJ2-1; whether TRBD2, the table's D call, matches the DNA was not checked. TRBV21-1 is an annotated pseudogene. This CDR3 comprises 18 residues.

The rearrangement joins TRBV28 to TRBJ1-3, with D unresolved. The germline V and J ends were trimmed by 2 bases and 0 bases, with 8 bases remaining between them. Per the germline V gene, CDR1 is MDHEN and CDR2 is SYDVKM. This CDR3 region has 15 residues. This CDR3 is CASSLPTASGNTIYF. In DNA form, the CDR3 reads TGTGCCAGCAGTTTACCTACAGCCTCTGGAAACACCATATATTTT.

This rearrangement joins TRBV4-2 to TRBJ1-3, with D perhaps matching TRBD1 (6 bases). CDR1 and CDR2 (germline): LGHNA, YNFKEQ. The CDR3 spans 16 residues. V gave up 0 bases and J gave up 11 bases, with 20 bases separating them. The CDR3 DNA reads as TGTGCCAGCAGCCAAGACTGGAGGCAGGGGATTGACGCCATATATTTT. Translating it yields CASSQDWRQGIDAIYF.

This clone was seen more than once but under ten times. The chain combines TRBV6-5 with TRBJ2-1; the match to TRBD2 covers 11 bases. This CDR3 region has 16 residues. From germline, CDR1 is MNHEY and CDR2 SVGAGI. J lost 7 bases, V lost 3 bases, and 8 bases had no gene match. CDR3 sequence reads: CASSYTSGSSSNEQFF. CDR3 bases: TGTGCCAGCAGTTATACTAGCGGGAGCTCATCTAATGAGCAGTTCTTC.

The chain employs TRBV5-4 and TRBJ2-1, with a weak D call TRBD2 (6 bases). Germline CDR1 is SGHNT and CDR2 is YYREEE (reference sequence). The germline V and J ends were trimmed by 3 bases and 4 bases, with 11 bases remaining between them. CDR3 length equals 14 residues. The DNA for the CDR3 is TGTGCCAGCAGCTCCCCTAGCGCGTACAATGAGCAGTTCTTC. It specifies CASSSPSAYNEQFF.

This clone was found a few times. V is TRBV29-1 and J is TRBJ2-5, with D possibly matching TRBD2 (6 bases). The CDR3 spans 13 residues. V gave up 3 bases and J gave up 4 bases, with 12 bases separating them. CDR1 is SQVTM, CDR2 ANQGSEA, per germline. The CDR3, as DNA: TGCAGCGTTGAGGTGGGCGGGGCAGAGACCCAGTACTTC. Protein sequence: CSVEVGGAETQYF.

J is TRBJ2-1 and V is TRBV30; D is perhaps TRBD1 (5 bases). The CDR3 covers 15 residues. Trimming shortened V by 1 base and J by 0 bases, and 10 bases separated the two germline ends. Germline lookup yields CDR1 GTSNPN and CDR2 SVGIG (reference sequence). The CDR3 here is CAWSEQEGSYNEQFF. CDR3 DNA sequence: TGTGCCTGGAGTGAACAGGAAGGCTCCTACAATGAGCAGTTCTTC.

V gene TRBV28 combines with J gene TRBJ2-5; D is unclear. Germline loops: CDR1 MDHEN, CDR2 SYDVKM. This CDR3 has 12 amino acids. The V end lost 5 bases, the J end lost 3 bases, and 7 bases lay between the germline ends. The CDR3 spells CASSVEEETQYF. The CDR3 bases are TGTGCCAGCAGTGTCGAGGAAGAGACCCAGTACTTC.

The rearrangement joins TRBV4-3 to TRBJ2-1; 10 nucleotides line up with TRBD2. Germline loops: CDR1 LGHNA, CDR2 YSLEER. The CDR3 runs to 16 residues. J lost 5 bases, V lost 0 bases, and 4 bases had no gene match. The CDR3 loop reads CASSQDPGLANNEQFF. CDR3 in DNA: TGCGCCAGCAGCCAAGACCCGGGACTAGCGAACAATGAGCAGTTCTTC.

This clone was detected only a few times. The DNA for the CDR3 is TGTGCCAGCTCACCAGGTACAGGGGGCTTGGTTAATTCACCCCTCCACTTT. Translating gives CASSPGTGGLVNSPLHF. This chain uses TRBV18 with TRBJ1-6; 9 nucleotides agree with TRBD1. J lost 6 bases, V lost 2 bases, and 8 bases had no gene match. This CDR3 spans 17 amino acids. Germline CDR1 reads KGHSH; CDR2 reads LQKENI.

Comments on this clone: Other DNA sequences in this sample translate to the same CDR3. The chain has TRBV19 and TRBJ2-5; 7 nucleotides align to TRBD1. Germline CDR1 is LNHDA and CDR2 is SQIVND (reference sequence). V lost 4 bases and J lost 2; bases outside the gene matches: 4. The CDR3 runs 14 residues. CDR3 bases: TGTGCCAGTAGTACCCGACAGGGTCAAGAGACCCAGTACTTC. Amino acid sequence: CASSTRQGQETQYF. Full variable domain (remainder filled in from reference TRBV19 and TRBJ2-5): DGGITQSPKYLFRKEGQNVTLSCEQNLNHDAMYWYRQDPGQGLRLIYYSQIVNDFQKGDIAEGYSVSREKKESFPLTVTSAQKNPTAFYLCASSTRQGQETQYFGPGTRLLVL.

By sample fraction, this clone is medium-sized. The chain carries TRBV19 and TRBJ1-5; 7 bases are a match to TRBD1. CDR3 length: 12 residues. V lost 4 bases and J lost 8; bases outside the gene matches: 2. The germline gives CDR1 LNHDA, CDR2 SQIVND (reference sequence). CDR3 loop: CASSTTGKPQHF. The CDR3, as DNA: TGTGCCAGTAGTACGACAGGGAAGCCCCAGCATTTT.

As regards this clone: The junction shows a germline mismatch at one end, possibly a read error. J is TRBJ2-1 and V is TRBV5-5; 10 bases are a match to TRBD1. This CDR3 contains 13 residues. The germline CDR1 and CDR2 sequences are SGHKS and YYEKEE (reference sequence). CDR3: CASSLDMDRGAVF. The CDR3 DNA reads TGTGCCAGCAGCTTGGATATGGACAGGGGGGCAGTCTTC.

This chain links TRBV6-5 with TRBJ2-4; D is perhaps TRBD1 (6 bases). Per the germline V gene, CDR1 is MNHEY and CDR2 is SVGAGI. Trimming removed 0 bases from V and 0 bases from J, with 9 bases in between. CDR3 length equals 16 residues. CDR3 in amino acids: CASSYSRTAAKNIQYF. The CDR3 DNA reads as TGTGCCAGCAGTTACTCGCGGACAGCAGCCAAAAACATTCAGTACTTC.

The V gene is TRBV7-7, the J gene TRBJ2-5, with 7 bases matching TRBD1. Germline V lookup: CDR1 SSHAT, CDR2 FNYEAQ (reference sequence). The CDR3 extends over 15 amino acids. V shed 1 base and J 1 base; nucleotides not matched to a gene: 3. CDR3 sequence reads: CASSLVRGSQETQYF. CDR3 nucleotides: TGTGCCAGCAGCTTAGTCAGGGGGAGCCAAGAGACCCAGTACTTC.

This clone was seen only a few times. CDR3 sequence: CAWSNRRLSSYEQYF. The CDR3 DNA is TGTGCCTGGAGTAACAGGCGATTGAGCTCCTACGAGCAGTACTTC. This chain uses TRBV30 with TRBJ2-7, with a weak D call TRBD1 (5 bases). The CDR3 is made up of 15 amino acids. Germline V lookup: CDR1 GTSNPN, CDR2 SVGIG (reference sequence). With 2 bases removed from V and 0 bases from J, the gap between germline ends came to 14 bases.

This rearrangement joins TRBV28 to TRBJ2-1, with 10 bases lining up with TRBD2. The CDR3 totals 17 residues. Trimming took 4 bases from V and 7 from J; bases not matched to a gene: 13. Germline CDR1 and CDR2: MDHEN and SYDVKM. CDR3 region: CASSSRVPSGSYNEQFF. The CDR3 DNA reads as TGTGCCAGCAGTTCCCGAGTGCCTAGCGGGAGCTATAATGAGCAGTTCTTC. The full variable domain, with the rest looked up from reference TRBV28 and TRBJ2-1, is DVKVTQSSRYLVKRTGEKVFLECVQDMDHENMFWYRQDPGLGLRLIYFSYDVKMKEKGDIPEGYSVSREKKERFSLILESASTNQTSMYLCASSSRVPSGSYNEQFFGPGTRLTVL.

The rearrangement uses TRBV5-1 and TRBJ1-4; 8 nucleotides align to TRBD1. The CDR3 sequence is 15 residues long. V shed 3 bases and J 7 bases; nucleotides not matched to a gene: 8. Per germline, CDR1 SGHRS and CDR2 YFSETQ. In DNA, the CDR3 is TGCGCCAGCAGCTCGCAGGGGGCGCTGGGTGAAAAACTGTTTTTT. This translates into CASSSQGALGEKLFF.

The table lists this clone with a count of one. This rearrangement joins TRBV4-1 to TRBJ2-5; no reliable D call. This CDR3 contains 12 residues. CDR1 MGHRA and CDR2 YSYEKL come from the germline V gene. The ends were cut back, 3 bases at V and 2 bases at J, with 4 bases in the middle. CDR3 in DNA: TGCGCCAGCAGCCATCCGCAAGAGACCCAGTACTTC. It encodes CASSHPQETQYF.

The rearrangement joins TRBV5-4 to TRBJ2-3, with TRBD2 identical over 7 bases. Unmatched junction bases numbered 6, after V lost 1 base and J lost 1 base. Germline lookup yields CDR1 SGHNT and CDR2 YYREEE (reference sequence). The CDR3 length is 16 residues. The CDR3 loop reads CASSLRLAAGTDTQYF. CDR3 nucleotides: TGTGCCAGCAGCTTGAGGCTAGCGGCGGGCACAGATACGCAGTATTTT.

This chain joins TRBV9 and TRBJ2-3, with TRBD2 matching over 9 bases. The CDR3 sequence is 16 residues long. Germline-derived CDR1 and CDR2 are SGDLS and YYNGEE. V lost 3 bases, J lost 0 bases, and 5 bases stayed unmatched. The DNA of the CDR3 is TGTGCCAGCAGCGATAGCGGGGGCCAAAGCACAGATACGCAGTATTTT. Encoded protein: CASSDSGGQSTDTQYF.

The chain carries TRBV5-4 and TRBJ1-1, with D perhaps TRBD1 (6 bases). Germline V gene data show CDR1 as SGHNT and CDR2 as YYREEE (reference sequence). CDR3 length: 15 amino acids. Trimming stripped 1 base from V and 7 bases from J, with 17 bases between. The CDR3 region is CASSLRGALWNEAFF. CDR3 DNA sequence: TGTGCCAGCAGCTTGCGGGGGGCGCTTTGGAATGAAGCTTTCTTT.